This T cell receptor (beta chain) was recovered during a study of spatial heterogeneity in lung cancer. Across the whole study: In raw reads, more than eight appearances on average were recorded for each unique TCR and UMI combination.

Every cDNA TCR molecule received its own unique molecular identifier. MiXCR was run by TCRdb on the 5' RACE reads, yielding one entry per CDR3 protein. The sample has more than 20,000 distinct CDR3 sequences, about 4.6% seen once. Many counts were recorded for this clonotype. Germline loops: CDR1 MDHEN, CDR2 SYDVKM. The V and J ends lost 6 bases and 2 bases, in that order; junction bases with no gene match: 9. The CDR3 loop spans 15 amino acids. Time point noted: sample taken at primary tumor resection. Unsorted whole RNA samples from tumor, nontumor lung or frozen PBMC were sequenced. Donation came from 70 or so patients with untreated early-stage non-small cell lung cancer.

The TCR comes from a male donor with early-stage non-small cell lung cancer. The starting material was PBMCs, obtained at surgery. The rearrangement joins TRBV28 to TRBJ2-5; 7 bases match TRBD2. CDR3 sequence: CASSAGLGPQETQYF. The CDR3 DNA sequence: TGTGCCAGCAGCGCCGGACTAGGCCCGCAAGAGACCCAGTACTTC.